The clone carrying this TCR beta chain was observed a handful of times. Antigen: not known. This record comes from a study of CD8 T cells in ankylosing spondylitis. Quantitative 5'-RACE with molecular barcodes generated TCR beta libraries. One entry per CDR3 protein results from TCRdb running MiXCR on the 5' RACE reads. The top ten hold under 20% of the sample, which has fewer than 750,000 distinct CDR3 sequences, around a fifth seen once. Germline lookup yields CDR1 SQVTM and CDR2 ANQGSEA. The CDR3 covers 16 residues. V lost 4 bases and J 8 bases, leaving 24 bases between the germline ends. General observations from the study: One TCR beta motif, made up of roughly eight highly homologous variants, appeared characteristic of ankylosing spondylitis blood. Reportedly, matched ankylosing spondylitis synovial fluid was significantly enriched for disease-linked clones.

The rearrangement uses TRBV29-1 and TRBJ2-1; D gene uncertain. The sequence derives from a male donor with ankylosing spondylitis. Sequencing used blood, either unsorted or a sorted T cell fraction (not recorded which). CDR3 loop: CSVVPLGRPAWDEQFF. DNA for the CDR3: TGCAGCGTTGTCCCTCTTGGGCGTCCTGCGTGGGATGAGCAGTTCTTC.